This TCR beta chain appears in the sequencing data of a study of T and B cells in COVID-19 patients. In the study overall: The recovered patients had mostly mild to moderate COVID-19 with outpatient management.

This clonotype was seen ten or more times. Its cognate antigen is unknown. Study conclusions and caveats: Patients with COVID-19 reportedly showed strongly skewed T cell receptor beta variable and joining gene usage. Highly clonal in active COVID-19, TRB repertoires exceeded healthy-donor diversity and richness at recovery.

The CDR3 runs to 15 residues. V lost 2 bases and J lost 1, with 8 bases in between. Looked up from germline, CDR1 is MNHNY and CDR2 is SVGAGI (reference sequence). Blood genomic DNA input for TRB amplification was about 250-500 ng. Multiplex PCR with BIOMED2 TRB-A/B primer pools amplified TRB rearrangements. TCRdb re-derived calls from the multiplex PCR reads in MiXCR, one entry per CDR3 protein. The data hold about 15,000 distinct CDR3 sequences, with 27% observed a single time. The chain links TRBV6-6 to TRBJ2-2; tentative D call: TRBD2 (6 bases). This clonotype originated in a human donor who had recovered from COVID-19. The sequencing input was blood. This CDR3 reads CASSYGTLNTGELFF. DNA for the CDR3: TGTGCCAGCAGTTACGGGACTTTGAACACCGGGGAGCTGTTTTTT.